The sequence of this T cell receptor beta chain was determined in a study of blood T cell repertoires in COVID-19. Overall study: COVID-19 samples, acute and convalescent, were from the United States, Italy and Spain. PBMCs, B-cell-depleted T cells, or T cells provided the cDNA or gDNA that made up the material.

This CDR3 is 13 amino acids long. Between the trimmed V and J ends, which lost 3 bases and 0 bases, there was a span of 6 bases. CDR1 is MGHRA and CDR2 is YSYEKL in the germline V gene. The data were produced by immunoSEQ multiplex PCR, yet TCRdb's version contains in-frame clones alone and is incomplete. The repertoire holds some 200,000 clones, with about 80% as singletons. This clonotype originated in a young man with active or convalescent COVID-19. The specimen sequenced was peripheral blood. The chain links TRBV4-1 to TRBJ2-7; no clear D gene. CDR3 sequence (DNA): TGCGCCAGCAGCCATACTCTCTCCTACGAGCAGTACTTC. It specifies CASSHTLSYEQYF.